This TCR beta chain is from a study of blood T cell repertoires in COVID-19. The protocol was immunoSEQ multiplex PCR, while the TCRdb copy is restricted to in-frame clones and leaves out a portion. The table lists about 65,000 clones, 82% of them singletons. The CDR3 has 13 residues. Germline V CDR1 and CDR2: SGHRS, YFSETQ. Trimming at V came to 4 bases and at J to 9 bases, leaving 9 bases not matched to a gene. The chain couples TRBV5-1 to TRBJ1-1; 7 bases align to TRBD1. The clonotype comes from a human donor in a cohort sampled during active COVID-19. Sequences were obtained from peripheral blood. In DNA form, the CDR3 reads TGCGCCAGCAGCCCAGGGACAGACGCTAAAGCTTTCTTT. This translates into CASSPGTDAKAFF.